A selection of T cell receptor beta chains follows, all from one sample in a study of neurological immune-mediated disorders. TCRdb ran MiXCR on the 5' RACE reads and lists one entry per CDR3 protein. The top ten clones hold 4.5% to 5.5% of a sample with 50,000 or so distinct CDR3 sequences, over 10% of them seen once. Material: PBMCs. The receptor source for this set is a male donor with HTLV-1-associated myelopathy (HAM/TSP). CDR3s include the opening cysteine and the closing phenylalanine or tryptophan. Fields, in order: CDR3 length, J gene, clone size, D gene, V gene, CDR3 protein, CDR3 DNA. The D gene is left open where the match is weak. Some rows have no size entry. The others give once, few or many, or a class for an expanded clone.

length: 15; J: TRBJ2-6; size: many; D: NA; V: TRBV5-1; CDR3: CASSWTASGANVLTF; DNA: TGCGCCAGCAGCTGGACGGCGTCTGGGGCCAACGTCCTGACTTTC
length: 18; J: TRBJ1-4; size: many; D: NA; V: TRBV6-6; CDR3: CASSYSTGPTTANEKLFF; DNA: TGTGCCAGCAGTTACTCGACGGGGCCGACGACAGCTAATGAAAAACTGTTTTTT
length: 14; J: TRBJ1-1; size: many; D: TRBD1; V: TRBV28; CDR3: CASSVTGGWTEAFF; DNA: TGTGCCAGCAGTGTTACAGGGGGATGGACTGAAGCTTTCTTT
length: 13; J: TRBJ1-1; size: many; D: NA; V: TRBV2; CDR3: CASIRAVNTEAFF; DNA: TGTGCCAGCATAAGGGCAGTGAACACTGAAGCTTTCTTT
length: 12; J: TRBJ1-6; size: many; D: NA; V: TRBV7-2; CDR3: CASSTYNSPLHF; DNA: TGTGCCAGCAGCACCTATAATTCACCCCTCCACTTT
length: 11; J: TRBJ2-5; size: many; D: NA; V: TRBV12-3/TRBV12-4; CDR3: CASSAGQTQYF; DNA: TGTGCCAGCAGCGCCGGTCAGACCCAGTACTTC
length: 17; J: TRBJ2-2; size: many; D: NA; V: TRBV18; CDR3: CASSPNSRGSGTGELFF; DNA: TGTGCCAGCTCACCAAACTCTCGGGGCAGCGGAACCGGGGAGCTGTTTTTT
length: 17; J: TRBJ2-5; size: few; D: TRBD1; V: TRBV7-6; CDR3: CASSLSPGQGVTETQYF; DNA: TGTGCCAGCAGCCTATCACCAGGACAGGGGGTAACGGAGACCCAGTACTTC
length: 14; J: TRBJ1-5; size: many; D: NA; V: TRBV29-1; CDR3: CSVEVRRGTQPQHF; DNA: TGCAGCGTTGAAGTAAGGAGGGGGACTCAGCCCCAGCATTTT
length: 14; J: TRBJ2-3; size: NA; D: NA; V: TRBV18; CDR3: CASSLRDRTDTQYF; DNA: TGTGCCAGCTCACTCCGGGACCGCACAGATACGCAGTATTTT
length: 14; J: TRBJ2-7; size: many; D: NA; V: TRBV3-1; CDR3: CASSHQGWTYEQYF; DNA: TGTGCCAGCAGCCATCAGGGGTGGACCTACGAGCAGTACTTC
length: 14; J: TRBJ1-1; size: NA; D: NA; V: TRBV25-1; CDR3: CASSEWGQNTEAFF; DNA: TGTGCCAGCAGTGAATGGGGACAGAACACTGAAGCTTTCTTT
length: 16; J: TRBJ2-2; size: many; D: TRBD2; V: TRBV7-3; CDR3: CASSPLAGGSSGELFF; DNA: TGTGCCAGCAGCCCTTTAGCGGGGGGGTCGTCCGGGGAGCTGTTTTTT
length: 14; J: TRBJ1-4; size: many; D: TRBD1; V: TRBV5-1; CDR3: CASRSGTGDEKLFF; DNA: TGCGCCAGCAGGTCCGGGACAGGGGATGAAAAACTGTTTTTT
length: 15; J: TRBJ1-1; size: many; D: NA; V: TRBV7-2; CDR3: CASSYGSIGNTEAFF; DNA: TGTGCCAGCAGCTACGGGTCGATCGGGAACACTGAAGCTTTCTTT
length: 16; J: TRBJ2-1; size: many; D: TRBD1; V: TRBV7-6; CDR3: CASSLDRQGWDNEQFF; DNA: TGTGCCAGCAGCTTAGATCGACAGGGGTGGGACAATGAGCAGTTCTTC
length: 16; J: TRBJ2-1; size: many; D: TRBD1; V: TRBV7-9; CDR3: CASSSLPGQGTHEQFF; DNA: TGTGCCAGCAGCAGCCTTCCGGGACAGGGGACCCATGAGCAGTTCTTC
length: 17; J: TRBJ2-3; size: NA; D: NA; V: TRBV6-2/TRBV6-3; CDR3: CASSKSGSSFSTDTQYF; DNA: TGTGCCAGCAGCAAGAGCGGGTCCTCCTTTAGCACAGATACGCAGTATTTT
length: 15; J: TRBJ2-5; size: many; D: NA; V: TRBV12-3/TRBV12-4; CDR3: CASSLGGVRIETQYF; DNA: TGTGCCAGCAGTTTAGGGGGCGTAAGGATAGAGACCCAGTACTTC
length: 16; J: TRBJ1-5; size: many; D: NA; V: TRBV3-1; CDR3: CASSQESGVVDQPQHF; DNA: TGTGCCAGCAGCCAAGAATCCGGGGTGGTTGATCAGCCCCAGCATTTT
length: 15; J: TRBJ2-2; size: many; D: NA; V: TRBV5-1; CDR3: CASSSTDTNTGELFF; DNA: TGCGCCAGCAGCTCGACAGATACGAACACCGGGGAGCTGTTTTTT
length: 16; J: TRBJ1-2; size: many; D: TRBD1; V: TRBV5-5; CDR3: CASSYLLQGINYGYTF; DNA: TGTGCCAGCAGCTATTTACTACAGGGGATTAACTATGGCTACACCTTC
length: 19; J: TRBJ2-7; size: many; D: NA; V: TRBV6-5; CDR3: CASSYSGRMREGIVHEQYF; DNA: TGTGCCAGCAGTTACTCGGGACGGATGCGTGAAGGGATAGTCCACGAGCAGTACTTC
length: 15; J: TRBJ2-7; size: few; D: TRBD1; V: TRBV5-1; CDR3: CASSLEGTAAYEQYF; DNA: TGCGCCAGCAGCTTGGAGGGGACAGCGGCCTACGAGCAGTACTTC
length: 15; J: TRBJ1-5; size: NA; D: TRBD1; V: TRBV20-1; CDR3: CSARSGQGMIQPKHF; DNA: TGCAGTGCTAGGTCGGGACAGGGGATGATTCAGCCCAAGCATTTT
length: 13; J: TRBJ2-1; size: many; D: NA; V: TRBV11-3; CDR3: CASSYTRVSEQFF; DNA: TGTGCCAGCAGTTACACGAGGGTGAGTGAGCAGTTCTTC
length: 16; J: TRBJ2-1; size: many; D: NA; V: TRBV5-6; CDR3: CASSLVGPSSYNEQFF; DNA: TGTGCCAGCAGCTTGGTCGGACCTAGCTCCTACAATGAGCAGTTCTTC
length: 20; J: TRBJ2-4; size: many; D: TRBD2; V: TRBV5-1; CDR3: CASSSASGGAPALAKNIQYF; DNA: TGCGCCAGCAGCTCCGCTAGCGGGGGGGCACCAGCACTAGCCAAAAACATTCAGTACTTC
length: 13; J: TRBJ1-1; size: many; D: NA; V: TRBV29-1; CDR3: CTANRKPNTEAFF; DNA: TGCACGGCAAACAGGAAACCTAACACTGAAGCTTTCTTT
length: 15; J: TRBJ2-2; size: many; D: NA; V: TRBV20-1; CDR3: CSARDWRTNTGELFF; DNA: TGCAGTGCTAGAGATTGGCGTACGAACACCGGGGAGCTGTTTTTT
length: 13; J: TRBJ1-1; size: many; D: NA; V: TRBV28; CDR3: CASSREVGLEAFF; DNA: TGTGCCAGCAGTCGAGAGGTGGGACTGGAAGCTTTCTTT
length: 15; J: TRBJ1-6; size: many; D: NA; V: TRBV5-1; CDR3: CASSLTASDNSPLHF; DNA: TGCGCCAGCAGCTTGACCGCCAGTGATAATTCACCCCTCCACTTT
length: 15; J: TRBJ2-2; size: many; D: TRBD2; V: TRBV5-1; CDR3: CASSTRDYNTGELFF; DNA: TGCGCCAGCAGCACTCGGGACTATAACACCGGGGAGCTGTTTTTT
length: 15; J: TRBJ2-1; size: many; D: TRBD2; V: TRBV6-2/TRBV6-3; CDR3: CASSFPSGVRNEQFF; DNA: TGTGCCAGCAGTTTTCCTAGCGGGGTAAGAAATGAGCAGTTCTTC
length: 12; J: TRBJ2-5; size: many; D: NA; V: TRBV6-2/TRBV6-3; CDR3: CASSYSTETQYF; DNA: TGTGCCAGCAGTTACTCGACAGAGACCCAGTACTTC
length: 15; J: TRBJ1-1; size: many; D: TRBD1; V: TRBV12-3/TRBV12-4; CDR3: CASSLVRAGGTEAFF; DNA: TGTGCCAGCAGTTTGGTTAGGGCAGGGGGCACTGAAGCTTTCTTT
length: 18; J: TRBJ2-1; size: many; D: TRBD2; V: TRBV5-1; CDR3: CASSLGLAGGLLYNEQFF; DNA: TGCGCCAGCAGCTTGGGACTAGCGGGGGGGTTACTCTACAATGAGCAGTTCTTC
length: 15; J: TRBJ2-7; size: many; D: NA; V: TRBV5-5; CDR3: CASSLEPGRPYEQYF; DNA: TGTGCCAGCAGCTTGGAGCCGGGACGCCCCTACGAGCAGTACTTC
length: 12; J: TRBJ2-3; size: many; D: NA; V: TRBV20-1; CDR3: CSAMEGPDTQYF; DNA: TGCAGTGCTATGGAAGGGCCAGATACGCAGTATTTT
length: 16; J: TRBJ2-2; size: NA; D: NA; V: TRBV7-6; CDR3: CASSRSAGANTGELFF; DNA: TGTGCCAGCAGCCGGTCGGCAGGCGCGAACACCGGGGAGCTGTTTTTT